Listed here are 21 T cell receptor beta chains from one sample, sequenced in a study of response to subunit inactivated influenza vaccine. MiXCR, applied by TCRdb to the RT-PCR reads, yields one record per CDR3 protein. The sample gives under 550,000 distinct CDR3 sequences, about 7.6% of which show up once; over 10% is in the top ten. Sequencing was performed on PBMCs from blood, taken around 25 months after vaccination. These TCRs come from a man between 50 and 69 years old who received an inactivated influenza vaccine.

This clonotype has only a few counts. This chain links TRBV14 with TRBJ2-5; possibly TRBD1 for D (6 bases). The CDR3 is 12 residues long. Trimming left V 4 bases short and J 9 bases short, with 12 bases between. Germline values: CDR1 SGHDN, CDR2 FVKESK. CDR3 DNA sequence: TGTGCCAGCAGCCGACAGCCAGGGGCCCAGTACTTC. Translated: CASSRQPGAQYF. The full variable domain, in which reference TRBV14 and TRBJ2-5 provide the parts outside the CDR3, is EAGVTQFPSHSVIEKGQTVTLRCDPISGHDNLYWYRRVMGKEIKFLLHFVKESKQDESGMPNNRFLAERTGGTYSTLKVQPAELEDSGVYFCASSRQPGAQYFGPGTRLLVL.

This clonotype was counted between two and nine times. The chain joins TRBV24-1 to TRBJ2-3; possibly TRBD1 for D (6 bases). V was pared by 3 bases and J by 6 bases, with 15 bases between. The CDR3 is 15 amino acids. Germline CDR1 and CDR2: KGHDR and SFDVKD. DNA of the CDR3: TGTGCCACCAGTGATCCAGGACCAGGGGCGGATACGCAGTATTTT. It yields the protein CATSDPGPGADTQYF.

The CDR3 DNA sequence: TGTGCCAGCAGACCTGACAGGGGTAGGACTGAAGCTTTCTTT. Protein product: CASRPDRGRTEAFF. V usage is TRBV7-9 and J usage is TRBJ1-1, with 8 bases matching TRBD1. The CDR3 has 14 residues. Trimming cost V 6 bases and J 5 bases; bases outside gene matches: 8. Germline assignment: CDR1 SEHNR and CDR2 FQNEAQ (reference sequence).

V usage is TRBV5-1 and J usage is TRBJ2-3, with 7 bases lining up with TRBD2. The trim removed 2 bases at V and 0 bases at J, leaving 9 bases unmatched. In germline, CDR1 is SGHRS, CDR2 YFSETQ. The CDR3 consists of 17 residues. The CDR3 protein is CASSLLTTSPSTDTQYF. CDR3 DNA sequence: TGCGCCAGCAGCTTACTAACGACTAGCCCTAGCACAGATACGCAGTATTTT.

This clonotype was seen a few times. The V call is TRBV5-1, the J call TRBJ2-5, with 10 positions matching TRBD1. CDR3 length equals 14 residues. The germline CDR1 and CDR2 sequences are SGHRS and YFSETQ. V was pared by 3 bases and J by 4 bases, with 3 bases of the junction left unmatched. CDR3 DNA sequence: TGCGCCAGCAGCTGGGGGACAGGGGCAGAGACCCAGTACTTC. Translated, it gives CASSWGTGAETQYF.

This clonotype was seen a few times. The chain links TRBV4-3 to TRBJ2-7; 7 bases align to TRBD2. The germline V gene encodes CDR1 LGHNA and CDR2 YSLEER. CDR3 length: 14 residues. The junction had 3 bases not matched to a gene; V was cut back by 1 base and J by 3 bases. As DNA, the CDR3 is TGCGCCAGCAGCCAAGCCGGGACTAACTACGAGCAGTACTTC. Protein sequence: CASSQAGTNYEQYF.

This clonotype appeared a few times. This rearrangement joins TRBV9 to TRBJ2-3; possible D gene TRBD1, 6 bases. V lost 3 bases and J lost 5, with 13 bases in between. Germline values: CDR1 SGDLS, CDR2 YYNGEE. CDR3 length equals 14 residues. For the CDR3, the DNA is TGTGCCAGCAGCGCTTTCACAGGGTTAGATACGCAGTATTTT. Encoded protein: CASSAFTGLDTQYF.

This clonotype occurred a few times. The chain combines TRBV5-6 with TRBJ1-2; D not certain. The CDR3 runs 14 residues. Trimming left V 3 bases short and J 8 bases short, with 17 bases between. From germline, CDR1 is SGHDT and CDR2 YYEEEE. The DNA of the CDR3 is TGTGCCAGCAGCTCCCCAATCTTTACGGGGGGCTACACCTTC. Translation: CASSSPIFTGGYTF.

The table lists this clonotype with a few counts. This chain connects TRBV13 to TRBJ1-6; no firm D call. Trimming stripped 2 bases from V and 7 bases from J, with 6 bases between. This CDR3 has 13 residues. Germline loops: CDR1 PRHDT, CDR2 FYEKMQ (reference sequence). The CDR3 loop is CASSLPANSPLHF. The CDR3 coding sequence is TGTGCCAGCAGCTTACCAGCCAATTCACCCCTCCACTTT.

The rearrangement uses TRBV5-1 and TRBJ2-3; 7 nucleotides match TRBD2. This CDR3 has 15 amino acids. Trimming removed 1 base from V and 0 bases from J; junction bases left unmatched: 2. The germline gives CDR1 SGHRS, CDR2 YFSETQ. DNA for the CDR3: TGCGCCAGCAGCTTGCAACTAGCGAGCACAGATACGCAGTATTTT. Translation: CASSLQLASTDTQYF.

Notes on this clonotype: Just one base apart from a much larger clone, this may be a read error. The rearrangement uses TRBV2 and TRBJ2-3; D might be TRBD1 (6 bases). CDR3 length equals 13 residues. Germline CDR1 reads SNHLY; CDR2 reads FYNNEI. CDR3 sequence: CASRELQGDTQYF. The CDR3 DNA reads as TGTGCCAGCCGTGAGTTACAGGGAGATACGCAGTATTTT.

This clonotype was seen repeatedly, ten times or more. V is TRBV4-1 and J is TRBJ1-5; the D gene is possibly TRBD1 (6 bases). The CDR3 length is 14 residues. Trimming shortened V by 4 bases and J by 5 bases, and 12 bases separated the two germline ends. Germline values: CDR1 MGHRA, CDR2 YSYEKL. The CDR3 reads CASSLNRVDQPQHF. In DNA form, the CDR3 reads TGCGCCAGCAGCCTTAACAGGGTCGATCAGCCCCAGCATTTT.

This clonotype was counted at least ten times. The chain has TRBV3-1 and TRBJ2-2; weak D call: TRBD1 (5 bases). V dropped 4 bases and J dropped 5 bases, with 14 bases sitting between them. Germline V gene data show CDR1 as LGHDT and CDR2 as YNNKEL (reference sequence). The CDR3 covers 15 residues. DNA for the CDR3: TGTGCCAGCAGCCCAAAGGGGCACTCTACCGGGGAGCTGTTTTTT. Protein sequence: CASSPKGHSTGELFF.

The CDR3 DNA reads as TGTGCCAGCAGCCCGGTTGGCCTCCAAGAGACCCAGTACTTC. This sequence encodes CASSPVGLQETQYF. The chain combines TRBV7-2 with TRBJ2-5; no reliable D call. V lost 5 bases, J lost 1 base, and 11 bases lay in between. The germline gives CDR1 SGHTA, CDR2 FQGNSA. There are 14 residues in the CDR3.

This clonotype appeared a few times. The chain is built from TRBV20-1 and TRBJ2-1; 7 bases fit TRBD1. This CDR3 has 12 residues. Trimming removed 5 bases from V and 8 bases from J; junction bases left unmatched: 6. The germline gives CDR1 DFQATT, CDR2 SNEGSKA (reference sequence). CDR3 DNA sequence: TGCAGTGCTTTAAGACAGGGCGATGAGCAGTTCTTC. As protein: CSALRQGDEQFF.

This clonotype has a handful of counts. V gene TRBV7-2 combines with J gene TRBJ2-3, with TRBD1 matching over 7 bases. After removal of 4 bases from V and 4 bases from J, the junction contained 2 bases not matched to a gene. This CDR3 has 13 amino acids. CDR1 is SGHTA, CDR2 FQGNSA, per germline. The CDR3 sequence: CASSSQGADTQYF. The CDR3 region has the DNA TGTGCCAGCAGCTCCCAGGGGGCAGATACGCAGTATTTT.

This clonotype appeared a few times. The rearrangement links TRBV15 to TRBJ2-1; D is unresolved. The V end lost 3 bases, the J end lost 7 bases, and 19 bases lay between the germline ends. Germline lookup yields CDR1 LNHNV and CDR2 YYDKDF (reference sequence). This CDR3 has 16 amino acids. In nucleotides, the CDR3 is TGTGCCACCAGCAGTTGGGTCGGCGGTGGTAAGAATGAGCAGTTCTTC. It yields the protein CATSSWVGGGKNEQFF.

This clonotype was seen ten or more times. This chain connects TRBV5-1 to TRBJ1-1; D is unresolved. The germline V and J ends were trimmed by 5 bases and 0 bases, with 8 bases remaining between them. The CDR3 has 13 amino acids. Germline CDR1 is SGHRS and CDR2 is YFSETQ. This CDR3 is CASSYSVNTEAFF. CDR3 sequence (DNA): TGCGCCAGCAGTTATAGCGTGAACACTGAAGCTTTCTTT.

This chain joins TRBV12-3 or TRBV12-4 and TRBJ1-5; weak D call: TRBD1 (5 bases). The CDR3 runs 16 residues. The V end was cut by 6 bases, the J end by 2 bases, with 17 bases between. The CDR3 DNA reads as TGTGCCAGCAGCCTCTCTGGGACGGTACGCAATCAGCCCCAGCATTTT. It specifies CASSLSGTVRNQPQHF.

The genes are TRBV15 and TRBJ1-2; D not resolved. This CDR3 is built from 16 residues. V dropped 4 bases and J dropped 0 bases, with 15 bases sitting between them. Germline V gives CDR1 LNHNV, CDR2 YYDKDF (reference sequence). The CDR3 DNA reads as TGTGCCACCAGCACCGTGCGAGGGATTTCTAACTATGGCTACACCTTC. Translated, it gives CATSTVRGISNYGYTF.

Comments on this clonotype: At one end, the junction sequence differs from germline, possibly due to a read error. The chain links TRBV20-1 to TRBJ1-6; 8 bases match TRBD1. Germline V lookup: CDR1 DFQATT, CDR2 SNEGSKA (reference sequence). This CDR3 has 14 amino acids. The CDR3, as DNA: TGCAGTACTAGTTCGGGACAGGTCCATTCACCCCTCCACTTT. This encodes CSTSSGQVHSPLHF.